What follows describes a single T cell receptor beta chain. This specimen belongs to a study of T cell responses to AZD1222 COVID-19 vaccine. The V segment lost 5 bases and the J segment 4 bases; nucleotides outside the gene matches: 5. Germline-derived CDR1 and CDR2 are SGHTA and FQGNSA. This CDR3 has 15 amino acids. The repertoire was sequenced with immunoSEQ multiplex PCR; TCRdb's copy has only in-frame clones and lacks some. The data hold 89,000 or so clones, with around 90% observed a single time. This chain joins TRBV7-2 and TRBJ2-7; 13 bases are shared with TRBD2. The TCR was taken from an adult who received the AZD1222 COVID-19 vaccine. Material: peripheral blood, obtained 28 days after the second AZD1222 dose. CDR3 amino acids: CASSTGLAGPYEQYF. In nucleotides, the CDR3 is TGTGCCAGCAGCACGGGACTAGCGGGACCATACGAGCAGTACTTC.